This note documents a single T cell receptor (beta chain) sequence. Its antigen is as yet unknown. These data come from a study of blood T cells in healthy people across ages. For the second PCR, which ran for about 6 to 12 cycles, a sample-barcoded 5' primer and a J-beta primer mix were used. Each cDNA molecule was tagged by a template-switch adaptor that had 12 random nucleotides. One entry per CDR3 protein results from TCRdb running MiXCR on the 5' RACE reads. This repertoire shows 650,000 to 1,000,000 distinct CDR3 sequences, about 37% found once; its top ten account for 10% to 15%. Study conclusions and caveats: Lack of knowledge of donor CMV status possibly confounded expanded clonotype changes.

At least 5 micrograms of total RNA were extracted per sample. There are 13 residues in the CDR3. Germline V gene sequence: CDR1 SGHDN, CDR2 FVKESK. Deletions cut 5 bases from V and 7 bases from J, with 13 bases between. The sequenced material came from blood. This TCR derives from a young man in good health. This chain links TRBV14 with TRBJ2-3; no firm D call. CDR3 nucleotides: TGTGCCAGCAGCAACCGACGGGTCCATACGCAGTATTTT. This encodes CASSNRRVHTQYF.